Sequencing of this T cell receptor beta chain was carried out in a study of T cells of healthy individuals. The CDR3 spans 16 residues. Losses at the gene ends were 6 bases for V and 4 bases for J; bases not matched to a gene: 9. Germline-derived CDR1 and CDR2 are MNHEY and SMNVEV (reference sequence). TCRdb re-called the 5' RACE reads through MiXCR, storing one row per CDR3 protein. This table has about 53,000 distinct CDR3 sequences, roughly 14% appearing once. The clonotype originates from a human donor in good health. The chain employs TRBV27 and TRBJ2-3; 11 nucleotides line up with TRBD2. CDR3 bases: TGTGCCAGCAGCTACTTAGCGGGGGGGCGTCCAGATACGCAGTATTTT. It translates to CASSYLAGGRPDTQYF.